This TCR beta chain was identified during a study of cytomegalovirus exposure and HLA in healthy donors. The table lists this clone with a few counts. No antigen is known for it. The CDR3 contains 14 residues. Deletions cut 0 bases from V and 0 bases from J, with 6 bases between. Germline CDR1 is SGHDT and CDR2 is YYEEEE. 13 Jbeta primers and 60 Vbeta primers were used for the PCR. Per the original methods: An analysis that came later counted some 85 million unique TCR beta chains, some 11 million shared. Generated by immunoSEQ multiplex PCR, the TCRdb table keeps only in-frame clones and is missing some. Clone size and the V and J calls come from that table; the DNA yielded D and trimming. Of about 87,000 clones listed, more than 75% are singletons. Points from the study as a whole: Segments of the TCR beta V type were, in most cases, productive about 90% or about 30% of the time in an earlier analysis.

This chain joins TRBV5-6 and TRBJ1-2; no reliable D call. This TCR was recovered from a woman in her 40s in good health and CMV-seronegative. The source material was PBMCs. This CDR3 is CASSLDGTNYGYTF. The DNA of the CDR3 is TGTGCCAGCAGCTTGGACGGTACTAACTATGGCTACACCTTC.